Described below is a single T cell receptor (beta chain) sequence and its context. No antigen is known for it. This entry belongs to a study of cytomegalovirus exposure and HLA in healthy donors. Germline assignment: CDR1 SGHRS and CDR2 YFSETQ. Germline trimming cut 2 bases from V and 6 bases from J; bases unmatched to any gene: 3. The CDR3 has 14 residues. In the PCR, 60 Vbeta and 13 Jbeta primers were used. The method was immunoSEQ multiplex PCR; TCRdb's version includes in-frame clones alone and lacks a portion of them. The data contain 170,000 or so clones, 75% to 85% of them seen just once; the ten biggest clones take up roughly 6.5%. Study-level findings and limits: Analysis was performed later, and it showed HLA-associated TCR beta chains to be more clonally expanded than equally common others. V- and J-gene trimming of TCR beta was linked (in a later analysis) to a missense DCLRE1C variant. It was reportedly the case that the classifier diagnosed cytomegalovirus status with high specificity and sensitivity.

Sequenced input: PBMCs. This receptor was taken from a man between 50 and 59 years old in good health and CMV-seropositive. The chain recombines TRBV5-1 with TRBJ2-1; 9 bases match TRBD2. The CDR3 here is CASSFETSGNEQFF. CDR3 sequence (DNA): TGCGCCAGCAGCTTTGAGACTAGCGGCAATGAGCAGTTCTTC.